These T cell receptor beta chains were read from a single sample in a study of Ad26.COV2.S vaccination and SARS-CoV-2 variants. Produced via immunoSEQ multiplex PCR; TCRdb's table is partial and in-frame only. The table lists 330,000 or so clones, 75% to 90% of them singletons. The material was peripheral blood, obtained in a trial of Ad26.COV2.S vaccine versus placebo. The receptors derive from a person aged 18-60 years who received the Ad26.COV2.S COVID-19 vaccine or a placebo. Both conserved end residues are part of each CDR3. The D gene is left open where the match is weak. A row's size may be missing; if present it is once, few, many or a size class.

DNA: TGTGCCAGCAGCCGTAACGTCCGGGACAGCACCGGGGAGCTGTTTTTT; CDR3: CASSRNVRDSTGELFF; D: TRBD1; J: TRBJ2-2; size: -; V: TRBV7-3
DNA: TGCGCCAGCAGCCAGGCTGACAGGGCTAACGAGCAGTACTTC; CDR3: CASSQADRANEQYF; D: TRBD1; J: TRBJ2-7; size: -; V: TRBV4-1
DNA: TGCAGCGTTGAAAGGGCTGATGAGGAAGAGACCCAGTACTTC; CDR3: CSVERADEEETQYF; D: -; J: TRBJ2-5; size: once; V: TRBV29-1
DNA: TGTGCCAGCAGCCGACAAGGTTTTGGGACTGAAGCTTTCTTT; CDR3: CASSRQGFGTEAFF; D: -; J: TRBJ1-1; size: -; V: TRBV5-1
DNA: TGTGCCAGCAGCTCCTCGGGCCTCCCTTTGGTTGAGACCCAGTACTTC; CDR3: CASSSSGLPLVETQYF; D: -; J: TRBJ2-5; size: -; V: TRBV3-1/TRBV3-2
DNA: TGCGCCAGCATCCGCGATCCTTGGGACGGTGAAGCTTTCTTT; CDR3: CASIRDPWDGEAFF; D: -; J: TRBJ1-1; size: few; V: TRBV5-1
DNA: TGTGCCAGTACCCAGTACCCAGGGACTAGAACTTCCACAGATACGCAGTATTTT; CDR3: CASTQYPGTRTSTDTQYF; D: TRBD2; J: TRBJ2-3; size: -; V: TRBV19
DNA: TGTGCCAGTAGTATAGTCGTCCTACGCTCTGGAAACACCATATATTTT; CDR3: CASSIVVLRSGNTIYF; D: -; J: TRBJ1-3; size: -; V: TRBV19
DNA: TGTGCCATCAGTCAGACCTTCTCTGGAAACACCATATATTTT; CDR3: CAISQTFSGNTIYF; D: -; J: TRBJ1-3; size: -; V: TRBV10-3
DNA: TGCGCCAGCAGTGGGAGACAGGGCTACGAGCAGTACTTC; CDR3: CASSGRQGYEQYF; D: TRBD1; J: TRBJ2-7; size: -; V: TRBV10-2
DNA: TGTGCCAGCTCACCACCATCAAGTGGGAACACTGAAGCTTTCTTT; CDR3: CASSPPSSGNTEAFF; D: -; J: TRBJ1-1; size: -; V: TRBV18